A single sample gave rise to the 17 T cell receptor beta chains below, sequenced in a study of blood T cell repertoires in COVID-19. The repertoire was sequenced with immunoSEQ multiplex PCR; TCRdb's copy has only in-frame clones and lacks some. The sample shows 150,000 to 200,000 clones, 80% to 90% of them seen only once. Sequences were obtained from peripheral blood. All receptors derive from a man aged 50-59 years with active or convalescent COVID-19.

This chain connects TRBV5-4 to TRBJ2-3; D call uncertain. CDR1 is SGHNT and CDR2 is YYREEE in the germline V gene (reference sequence). Trimming cost V 4 bases and J 3 bases, with 15 bases left between them. This CDR3 comprises 15 residues. This CDR3 is CASSTKVAGTDTQYF. CDR3 nucleotide sequence: TGTGCCAGCAGCACTAAGGTAGCTGGGACAGATACGCAGTATTTT.

The table lists this clone with a few counts. The chain is built from TRBV9 and TRBJ1-1; maybe TRBD1 (5 bases). The CDR3 length is 14 residues. The germline V gene encodes CDR1 SGDLS and CDR2 YYNGEE. Deletions cut 0 bases from V and 1 base from J, with 7 bases between. CDR3 loop: CASSVDGQNTEAFF. The CDR3 DNA sequence: TGTGCCAGCAGCGTAGACGGACAGAACACTGAAGCTTTCTTT. Based on the CDR3 plus reference TRBV9 and TRBJ1-1, the full variable domain is DSGVTQTPKHLITATGQRVTLRCSPRSGDLSVYWYQQSLDQGLQFLIQYYNGEERAKGNILERFSAQQFPDLHSELNLSSLELGDSALYFCASSVDGQNTEAFFGQGTRLTVV.

This sequence joins TRBV2 and TRBJ1-5; TRBD1 matches 7 bases. V was pared by 5 bases and J by 4 bases, with 8 bases of the junction left unmatched. Germline V CDR1 and CDR2: SNHLY, FYNNEI. CDR3 length: 15 amino acids. The CDR3 DNA sequence: TGTGCCAGCAGTTCAAGGACAGGAGGTAATCAGCCCCAGCATTTT. Amino acid sequence: CASSSRTGGNQPQHF.

The chain is built from TRBV28 and TRBJ1-2; perhaps TRBD1 as D (5 bases). The length of the CDR3 is 14 residues. Trimming pared 2 bases from V and 4 bases from J, leaving 11 bases between. Germline CDR1 reads MDHEN; CDR2 reads SYDVKM. DNA for the CDR3: TGTGCCAGCAGTTTAAGGGGCGGATCCTATGGCTACACCTTC. Protein product: CASSLRGGSYGYTF.

The chain recombines TRBV19 with TRBJ2-7; 7 positions agree with TRBD1. This CDR3 has 16 residues. V shed 5 bases and J 5 bases; nucleotides not matched to a gene: 15. The germline CDR1 and CDR2 sequences are LNHDA and SQIVND (reference sequence). In nucleotides, the CDR3 is TGTGCCAGTAGTTCCCACAGGGGACCAATTTCTAACGAGCAGTACTTC. Its protein product is CASSSHRGPISNEQYF.

V and J are TRBV12-3 or TRBV12-4 and TRBJ1-2; a weak D match, TRBD1 (6 bases). Deletions cut 6 bases from V and 5 bases from J, with 10 bases between. The CDR3 totals 12 residues. The CDR3 here is CASSHTGYGYTF. For the CDR3, the DNA is TGTGCCAGCAGCCATACAGGGTATGGCTACACCTTC.

The chain combines TRBV6-4 with TRBJ1-2, with 11 nucleotides matching TRBD1. Germline values: CDR1 MRHNA, CDR2 SNTAGT. The trim removed 6 bases at V and 5 bases at J, leaving 2 bases unmatched. The length of the CDR3 is 13 residues. The CDR3 region is CASSGTGGYGYTF. The DNA for the CDR3 is TGTGCCAGCAGCGGGACAGGGGGTTATGGCTACACCTTC.

The chain employs TRBV19 and TRBJ1-4; no firm D call. Germline V CDR1 and CDR2: LNHDA, SQIVND (reference sequence). Trimming cost V 6 bases and J 8 bases, with 13 bases left between them. The CDR3 contains 13 residues. Written as DNA, the CDR3 is TGTGCCAGTAGGACGCGGCTTGGGGAAAAACTGTTTTTT. This encodes CASRTRLGEKLFF.

This clone was observed once. The chain employs TRBV5-1 and TRBJ2-1; TRBD2 might be the D (5 bases). Germline lookup yields CDR1 SGHRS and CDR2 YFSETQ. Between the trimmed V and J ends, which lost 0 bases and 13 bases, there was a span of 11 bases. The CDR3 consists of 12 residues. CDR3 nucleotide sequence: TGCGCCAGCAGCTTGGGTAGCGCAATCCAGTTCTTC. The encoded protein is CASSLGSAIQFF. The variable domain in full, with the rest retrieved from reference TRBV5-1 and TRBJ2-1, is KAGVTQTPRYLIKTRGQQVTLSCSPISGHRSVSWYQQTPGQGLQFLFEYFSETQRNKGNFPGRFSGRQFSNSRSEMNVSTLELGDSALYLCASSLGSAIQFFGPGTRLTVL.

The rearrangement joins TRBV3-1 (or the pseudogene TRBV3-2) to TRBJ2-5; possibly TRBD2 for D (5 bases). Germline lookup yields CDR1 LGHDT and CDR2 YNNKEL (reference sequence). CDR3 length: 12 amino acids. V was shortened by 5 bases and J by 3 bases, with 7 bases between the two germline ends. DNA of the CDR3: TGTGCCAGCAGCTCGAGGGAAGAGACCCAGTACTTC. This encodes CASSSREETQYF.

This chain joins TRBV19 and TRBJ2-5, with TRBD2 matching over 7 bases. Germline CDR1 is LNHDA and CDR2 is SQIVND (reference sequence). V lost 7 bases, J lost 5 bases, and 7 bases stayed unmatched. The CDR3 sequence is 13 residues long. CDR3 nucleotide sequence: TGTGCCAGTAACCCAACGGGAGGCGAGACCCAGTACTTC. It specifies CASNPTGGETQYF.

The chain carries TRBV5-1 and TRBJ2-1; a possible D gene is TRBD1 (5 bases). V lost 2 bases and J lost 7, with 19 bases in between. This CDR3 region has 16 residues. Germline CDR1 SGHRS, CDR2 YFSETQ. DNA of the CDR3: TGCGCCAGCAGCTTAATTTATGGGGCCGCTGGGAATGAGCAGTTCTTC. Residues: CASSLIYGAAGNEQFF.

The chain is built from TRBV27 and TRBJ2-7; D unresolved. Germline values: CDR1 MNHEY, CDR2 SMNVEV (reference sequence). V lost 8 bases to trimming and J lost 5 bases, with 22 bases between them. CDR3 size: 15 residues. The CDR3 bases are TGTGCCAGCGGATCTACGCCAGAGGTGAGGAACGAGCAGTACTTC. This translates into CASGSTPEVRNEQYF.

The chain links TRBV5-6 to TRBJ1-2; TRBD1 aligns across 10 bases. The V segment lost 0 bases and the J segment 5 bases; nucleotides outside the gene matches: 10. This CDR3 contains 17 residues. Germline assignment: CDR1 SGHDT and CDR2 YYEEEE. The CDR3 DNA is TGTGCCAGCAGCTTGGATGGGCTGACAGGGGGCGGATATGGCTACACCTTC. It codes for CASSLDGLTGGGYGYTF.

V is TRBV7-3 and J is TRBJ2-3; 10 nucleotides line up with TRBD2. There are 15 residues in the CDR3. Germline V gene lookup returns CDR1 SGHTA and CDR2 FQGTGA. V trimming: 5 bases; J trimming: 0 bases; junction bases outside the gene matches: 2. The CDR3: CASSISGGSTDTQYF. As DNA, the CDR3 is TGTGCCAGCAGCATTAGCGGGGGGAGCACAGATACGCAGTATTTT.

The chain couples TRBV4-3 to TRBJ1-2, with 10 bases matching TRBD1. The CDR3 extends over 15 amino acids. From germline, CDR1 is LGHNA and CDR2 YSLEER. With 2 bases clipped from V and 4 bases from J, the junction kept 4 bases outside the gene matches. Here the CDR3 DNA reads TGCGCCAGCAGCCAAAGGGACAGGGGTTCCTATGGCTACACCTTC. Amino acids: CASSQRDRGSYGYTF.

V is TRBV24-1 and J is TRBJ2-7, with a possible D match to TRBD1 (6 bases). Germline CDR1 is KGHDR and CDR2 is SFDVKD. The CDR3 contains 14 residues. Deletions cut 6 bases from V and 5 bases from J, with 16 bases between. CDR3 coding DNA: TGTGCCACCAGTACCGGCAGGGGTTTCGACGAGCAGTACTTC. Protein product: CATSTGRGFDEQYF.